One and the same sample provided the 30 T cell receptor beta chains below, sequenced in a study of post-analysis software for immune sequencing data. Regarding the study as a whole: Patients had higher frequencies than controls of a few TRBV segments, including TRBV5-6, TRBV5-1 and TRBV20-1.

Every TCR beta cDNA library bore unique molecular identifiers. TCRdb re-called the PCR reads through MiXCR, storing one row per CDR3 protein. The table has 800,000 to 950,000 distinct CDR3 sequences, about 57% seen once. These TCRs' antigens remain unknown. Material for sequencing was blood. These receptors all come from a girl under 18 with multiple sclerosis.

This clonotype was found a few times. The rearrangement uses TRBV6-5 and TRBJ1-5, with 7 bases aligning to TRBD1. This CDR3 has 14 amino acids. V lost 6 bases to trimming and J lost 3 bases; unmatched junction nucleotides: 5. CDR1 and CDR2 from the germline V gene are MNHEY and SVGAGI. CDR3 sequence (DNA): TGTGCCAGCAGCGACGACAGGGTCAATCAGCCCCAGCATTTT. This encodes CASSDDRVNQPQHF.

The V gene is TRBV12-3 or TRBV12-4, the J gene TRBJ1-2; TRBD1 might be the D (5 bases). This CDR3 region has 13 residues. Trimming removed 3 bases from V and 7 bases from J, with 12 bases in between. In DNA, the CDR3 is TGTGCCAGCAGTTTCAACCGGGGGACTGGCTACACCTTC. Translated, it gives CASSFNRGTGYTF.

This rearrangement joins TRBV6-6 to TRBJ1-5; D is ambiguous. There are 13 residues in the CDR3. The germline V gene encodes CDR1 MNHNY and CDR2 SVGAGI (reference sequence). V was clipped by 2 bases and J by 2 bases, with 4 bases between them. The CDR3 is CASSYKGNQPQHF. Here the CDR3 DNA reads TGTGCCAGCAGTTACAAGGGCAATCAGCCCCAGCATTTT.

In this sample, this clonotype turned up a few times. The gene calls are TRBV7-6 and TRBJ2-7, with 11 bases identical to TRBD2. Losses at the gene ends were 5 bases for V and 0 bases for J; bases not matched to a gene: 6. The germline gives CDR1 SGHVS, CDR2 FNYEAQ. This CDR3 is built from 16 residues. The CDR3 loop is CASSPRLAGSSYEQYF. In nucleotides, the CDR3 is TGTGCCAGCAGCCCGCGACTAGCGGGGTCCTCCTACGAGCAGTACTTC.

The chain's CDR3 is CATSDREGIQYF. CDR3 in DNA: TGTGCCACCTCGGACAGGGAGGGGATTCAGTACTTC. V gene TRBV11-1 combines with J gene TRBJ2-5, with D tentatively TRBD1 (8 bases). Germline V gene lookup returns CDR1 SGHAT and CDR2 FQDESV (reference sequence). The CDR3 is made up of 12 amino acids. Trimming removed 10 bases at V and 11 bases at J, with 20 bases between.

The chain uses TRBV20-1 and TRBJ1-6; D gene ambiguous. This CDR3 contains 16 residues. Trimming removed 2 bases at V and 0 bases at J, with 11 bases between. Per germline, CDR1 DFQATT and CDR2 SNEGSKA (reference sequence). The CDR3 nucleotides read TGCAGTGCTAGATTGGCCGATCACTCCTATAATTCACCCCTCCACTTT. This sequence encodes CSARLADHSYNSPLHF.

A note on this clonotype: The junction differs from germline at one of its ends, possibly a read error. The V call is TRBV5-1, the J call TRBJ2-1; 7 bases align to TRBD1. The CDR3 consists of 16 residues. Germline V gene sequence: CDR1 SGHRS, CDR2 YFSETQ. The CDR3 here is CASSPPGQNFYNEQFF. For the CDR3, the DNA is TGTGCCAGCAGCCCCCCGGGACAGAATTTCTACAATGAGCAGTTCTTC.

This clonotype has only a few counts. This chain joins TRBV6-1 and TRBJ2-5; D might be TRBD1 (6 bases). The CDR3 is 12 residues long. V was pared by 7 bases and J by 13 bases, with 19 bases between. CDR1 and CDR2 (germline): MNHNS, SASEGT. DNA for the CDR3: TGTGCCAGCAAGGATCTGACAGGTAGAGGGTACTTC. Translating it yields CASKDLTGRGYF.

J is TRBJ1-2 and V is TRBV7-9; D possibly corresponds to TRBD1 (6 bases). The germline CDR1 and CDR2 sequences are SEHNR and FQNEAQ (reference sequence). The CDR3 extends over 17 amino acids. Trimming removed 5 bases from V and 1 base from J, with 20 bases in between. CDR3 sequence reads: CASSNEGGFEFNYGYTF. In nucleotides, the CDR3 is TGTGCCAGCAGCAACGAAGGGGGATTCGAATTTAACTATGGCTACACCTTC.

The genes are TRBV29-1 and TRBJ2-3; D ambiguous. The CDR3 runs to 16 residues. V was pared by 2 bases and J by 2 bases, with 17 bases between. In germline, CDR1 is SQVTM, CDR2 ANQGSEA. The CDR3 here is CSVETFTDPYTDTQYF. The CDR3 nucleotides read TGCAGCGTTGAAACCTTCACGGATCCTTACACAGATACGCAGTATTTT.

The chain couples TRBV15 to TRBJ2-5, with D possibly called TRBD1 or TRBD2 (5 bases each). There are 14 residues in the CDR3. V was cut by 3 bases and J by 4 bases, with 12 bases left in between. Germline lookup yields CDR1 LNHNV and CDR2 YYDKDF (reference sequence). The CDR3 coding sequence is TGTGCCACCAGCAGGATGGGACGGCGAGAGACCCAGTACTTC. This encodes CATSRMGRRETQYF. Full variable domain (rest looked up from reference TRBV15 and TRBJ2-5): DAMVIQNPRYQVTQFGKPVTLSCSQTLNHNVMYWYQQKSSQAPKLLFHYYDKDFNNEADTPDNFQSRRPNTSFCFLDIRSPGLGDTAMYLCATSRMGRRETQYFGPGTRLLVL.

The genes are TRBV4-1 and TRBJ2-7; D may be TRBD2 (8 bases). CDR3 length equals 17 residues. Trimming pared 1 base from V and 9 bases from J, leaving 25 bases between. Per the germline V gene, CDR1 is MGHRA and CDR2 is YSYEKL. This CDR3 is CASSQGISGRGWDRQYF. CDR3 sequence (DNA): TGCGCCAGCAGCCAAGGTATAAGCGGGAGAGGTTGGGACAGGCAGTACTTC.

Concerning this clonotype: Mismatch with germline at one junction end may stem from a read error. The chain carries TRBV29-1 and TRBJ2-3; D is undetermined. The CDR3 consists of 12 residues. Germline V gene data show CDR1 as SQVTM and CDR2 as ANQGSEA. In DNA form, the CDR3 reads TGCAGCGTTGAAGTAAACACAGATGCGCAGTATTTT. As protein: CSVEVNTDAQYF.

This clonotype has ten or more counts. The gene calls are TRBV20-1 and TRBJ1-1; 7 positions match TRBD1. Germline loops: CDR1 DFQATT, CDR2 SNEGSKA (reference sequence). The CDR3 covers 13 residues. V dropped 3 bases and J dropped 3; count of bases not matched to a gene: 4. CDR3 bases: TGCAGTGCTAGGGACAGGAGTGACACTGAAGCTTTCTTT. Protein sequence: CSARDRSDTEAFF.

J is TRBJ2-2 and V is TRBV7-2; D is uncertain. V lost 1 base and J lost 3, with 6 bases in between. Germline V CDR1 and CDR2: SGHTA, FQGNSA. The CDR3 totals 14 residues. The CDR3, as DNA: TGTGCCAGCAGCTTAGATGGGTACACCGGGGAGCTGTTTTTT. Protein: CASSLDGYTGELFF.

This clonotype was counted once. The CDR3 is CSASMASGHNEQFF. CDR3 nucleotides: TGCAGTGCTAGTATGGCTAGCGGTCACAATGAGCAGTTCTTC. The rearrangement joins TRBV20-1 to TRBJ2-1, with 7 bases fitting TRBD2. V lost 3 bases and J lost 5; bases outside the gene matches: 7. The CDR3 length is 14 residues. Germline assignment: CDR1 DFQATT and CDR2 SNEGSKA (reference sequence).

The table lists this clonotype with a few counts. CDR3 nucleotide sequence: TGCAGTGCTAGAGCCCTCAGGGAGGCCAAAGAGACCCAGTACTTC. Its protein is CSARALREAKETQYF. The chain recombines TRBV20-1 with TRBJ2-5; possible D gene TRBD2, 6 bases. Germline values: CDR1 DFQATT, CDR2 SNEGSKA (reference sequence). This CDR3 contains 15 residues. The V end lost 1 base, the J end lost 3 bases, and 15 bases lay between the germline ends.

The chain recombines TRBV7-2 with TRBJ2-7; D perhaps matches TRBD2 (6 bases). Germline V lookup: CDR1 SGHTA, CDR2 FQGNSA. V was pared by 1 base and J by 6 bases, with 13 bases between. The CDR3 sequence is 14 residues long. In DNA, the CDR3 is TGTGCCAGCAGCTTAGACCGGGGGTCGGTCGAGCAGTACTTC. The encoded protein is CASSLDRGSVEQYF.

CDR3 region: CATSRPGNYGYTF. The CDR3 DNA sequence: TGTGCCACCAGCAGACCGGGGAACTATGGCTACACCTTC. The chain recombines TRBV15 with TRBJ1-2, with D unresolved. The germline V and J ends were trimmed by 2 bases and 2 bases, with 6 bases remaining between them. Per the germline V gene, CDR1 is LNHNV and CDR2 is YYDKDF (reference sequence). The CDR3 sequence is 13 residues long.

V usage is TRBV12-3 or TRBV12-4 and J usage is TRBJ2-5, with 8 bases matching TRBD2. The V segment lost 3 bases and the J segment 3 bases; nucleotides outside the gene matches: 9. The CDR3 has 16 amino acids. The CDR3 is CASSFYAGGEKETQYF. The DNA for the CDR3 is TGTGCCAGCAGTTTTTATGCGGGGGGAGAGAAAGAGACCCAGTACTTC.

This clonotype was seen more than once but under ten times. This chain links TRBV7-9 with TRBJ1-1, with TRBD1 matching 9 bases. The CDR3 runs 16 residues. Germline V gene data show CDR1 as SEHNR and CDR2 as FQNEAQ (reference sequence). J gave up 3 bases and V 4 bases, and 9 bases lay outside the gene matches. CDR3 amino acids: CASSSGQGRSYTEAFF. The DNA of the CDR3 is TGTGCCAGCAGCTCCGGACAGGGGAGGTCGTACACTGAAGCTTTCTTT.

This rearrangement joins TRBV15 to TRBJ1-1; weak D call: TRBD1 (5 bases). The V gene's germline CDR1 is LNHNV and CDR2 YYDKDF (reference sequence). The CDR3 is made up of 13 amino acids. Trimming pared 8 bases from V and 2 bases from J, leaving 12 bases between. The CDR3 nucleotides read TGTGCCACCGGGTGGGACCTCAACACTGAAGCTTTCTTT. Protein sequence: CATGWDLNTEAFF. Together with reference TRBV15 and TRBJ1-1, the CDR3 gives the full variable domain: DAMVIQNPRYQVTQFGKPVTLSCSQTLNHNVMYWYQQKSSQAPKLLFHYYDKDFNNEADTPDNFQSRRPNTSFCFLDIRSPGLGDTAMYLCATGWDLNTEAFFGQGTRLTVV.

V and J are TRBV7-9 and TRBJ2-5; D is possibly TRBD2 (6 bases). The CDR3 contains 15 residues. V dropped 1 base and J dropped 11 bases, with 20 bases sitting between them. Germline lookup yields CDR1 SEHNR and CDR2 FQNEAQ (reference sequence). The DNA for the CDR3 is TGTGCCAGCAGCTTAGGGGGCCAAGGGGAGGCTGAGCAGTACTTC. Amino acids: CASSLGGQGEAEQYF.

This clonotype was counted only a few times. This chain connects TRBV6-6 to TRBJ2-1, with 9 bases identical to TRBD2. The V segment lost 5 bases and the J segment 4 bases; nucleotides outside the gene matches: 12. Per germline, CDR1 MNHNY and CDR2 SVGAGI (reference sequence). The CDR3 extends over 17 amino acids. The CDR3 region is CASSQREGLAVYNEQFF. CDR3 DNA: TGTGCCAGCAGTCAACGGGAGGGACTAGCTGTGTACAATGAGCAGTTCTTC.

In this sample, this clonotype turned up a few times. The CDR3 sequence is CAVGSYEQYF. CDR3 nucleotide sequence: TGTGCCGTGGGGTCCTACGAGCAGTACTTC. The chain uses TRBV27 and TRBJ2-7; D remains unclear. This CDR3 region has 10 residues. CDR1 and CDR2 (germline): MNHEY, SMNVEV (reference sequence). Trimming removed 11 bases at V and 1 base at J, with 6 bases between.

This clonotype appeared a few times. The J gene is TRBJ1-2, the V gene TRBV7-9, with no clear D. Germline V gives CDR1 SEHNR, CDR2 FQNEAQ (reference sequence). CDR3 size: 13 residues. V dropped 0 bases and J dropped 6 bases, with 8 bases sitting between them. Here the CDR3 DNA reads TGTGCCAGCAGCTTAGCCCGCTCCGATGGCTACACCTTC. Translated: CASSLARSDGYTF.

The chain has TRBV7-2 and TRBJ2-1, with D maybe TRBD2 (7 bases). CDR1 is SGHTA, CDR2 FQGNSA, per germline. The V and J ends lost 1 base and 2 bases respectively, with 15 bases between them. This CDR3 has 17 residues. The DNA of the CDR3 is TGTGCCAGCAGCTTAGTTAGGGGGGGGCTGACCTACAATGAGCAGTTCTTC. This encodes CASSLVRGGLTYNEQFF. Combining the CDR3 with reference TRBV7-2 and TRBJ2-1 gives the whole variable domain GAGVSQSPSNKVTEKGKDVELRCDPISGHTALYWYRQSLGQGLEFLIYFQGNSAPDKSGLPSDRFSAERTGGSVSTLTIQRTQQEDSAVYLCASSLVRGGLTYNEQFFGPGTRLTVL.

The gene calls are TRBV5-1 and TRBJ2-1; D not certain. Trimming removed 2 bases from V and 0 bases from J, with 12 bases in between. CDR3 length: 16 amino acids. The germline V gene encodes CDR1 SGHRS and CDR2 YFSETQ. CDR3 region: CASSFTQRNSYNEQFF. For the CDR3, the DNA is TGCGCCAGCAGCTTTACTCAGCGCAACTCCTACAATGAGCAGTTCTTC.

This clonotype was recorded once. The chain combines TRBV20-1 with TRBJ2-1; TRBD2 matches at 10 bases. The CDR3 totals 15 residues. Looked up from germline, CDR1 is DFQATT and CDR2 is SNEGSKA (reference sequence). J lost 8 bases, V lost 0 bases, and 7 bases had no gene match. The CDR3 sequence is CSARDYQRGGHEQFF. CDR3 coding DNA: TGCAGTGCTAGAGATTACCAGCGGGGGGGTCATGAGCAGTTCTTC.

The V call is TRBV5-1, the J call TRBJ2-5, with D possibly TRBD1 on 5 matching bases. Germline assignment: CDR1 SGHRS and CDR2 YFSETQ. The CDR3 sequence is 13 residues long. Trimming removed 4 bases from V and 2 bases from J, with 9 bases in between. The DNA of the CDR3 is TGCGCCAGCAGCCTCCGACAGCAAGAGACCCAGTACTTC. It is translated as CASSLRQQETQYF.